This T cell receptor (beta chain) comes out of a study of cytomegalovirus exposure and HLA in healthy donors. Across the whole study: The same platform as the roughly 700 first-cohort repertoires was used for the 95 to 150 validation repertoires, a later analysis reported. Regarding the study as a whole: Cytomegalovirus-associated TCR beta chains were listed, numbering 164. Later, an analysis found that TCR clusters from the first cohort tended to co-occur in the roughly 110 validation repertoires. Accounts indicate the classifier identified cytomegalovirus status with strong specificity and sensitivity.

In the case of this clone: Antigen: not known.

The method was immunoSEQ multiplex PCR; TCRdb's version includes in-frame clones alone and lacks a portion of them. This sample has about 110,000 clones, with more than 90% found just once. The trim removed 6 bases at V and 3 bases at J, leaving 4 bases unmatched. Germline V lookup: CDR1 SNHLY, CDR2 FYNNEI. The CDR3 is made up of 13 amino acids. The chain combines TRBV2 with TRBJ2-5; TRBD2 matches at 7 bases. This TCR was recovered from a woman between 18 and 30 years old in good health and CMV-seronegative. The sample taken for sequencing was PBMCs. This CDR3 reads CASRRLAEETQYF. CDR3 DNA sequence: TGTGCCAGCAGAAGACTAGCAGAAGAGACCCAGTACTTC.